One T cell receptor beta chain is described in this entry. The data are from a study of blood T cell repertoires in COVID-19. Study at large: Samples of COVID-19 (acute and convalescent) were obtained from the United States, Italy and Spain. In each case, the material was cDNA or gDNA derived from T cells, B-cell-depleted T cells, or PBMCs.

CDR3 length: 14 amino acids. Trimming left V 0 bases short and J 0 bases short, with 6 bases between. Germline V gene sequence: CDR1 SGDLS, CDR2 YYNGEE. Original processing notes: The authors estimated nucleated cell counts from reference gene primer amplification. TCRdb's copy holds only in-frame clones and misses some; the assay was immunoSEQ multiplex PCR. From that table come the V and J calls and clone size; the DNA was used to work out D and trimming. The profile shows under 150,000 clones, roughly 90% of them singletons. The genes are TRBV9 and TRBJ1-1; D may be TRBD1 (5 bases). The sequence derives from a man aged 45-65 years with active or convalescent COVID-19. The sequenced sample was peripheral blood. The CDR3 protein is CASSVEGLNTEAFF. The CDR3 bases are TGTGCCAGCAGCGTAGAGGGGCTGAACACTGAAGCTTTCTTT.